This section outlines one TCR beta chain sequence together with its context. Antigen specificity is unknown. This CDR3 comprises 14 residues. The ends were cut back, 5 bases at V and 2 bases at J, with 12 bases in the middle. CDR1 is SEHNR and CDR2 is FQNEAQ in the germline V gene (reference sequence). The data stem from a study of follicular helper T cells after annual influenza vaccination. Study-wide results and caveats: ICOS-CD38- cTfh most often held earlier Day 7 ICOS+CD38+ clones. Only 10-20% of analyzed cells yielded productive TCRB sequences.

Specified time point: 2015-2016 season, pre-vaccination. Blood volume per time point ranged from about 35 to 100 mL. Sequencing of TCRB used Survey level resolution. Using immunoSEQ multiplex PCR, the repertoire was profiled, and TCRdb retains in-frame clones only, with some absent. The sample yields 650 to 1,000 clones, about 74% seen once. The TCR sequence derives from an adult who received the influenza vaccine. The starting material was CXCR5+ CD38+ circulating T follicular helper cells from blood, obtained on the day of influenza vaccination. As for subset: circulating Tfh, non-naive CD4+CXCR5+PD-1+ (ICOS+CD38+ or ICOS-CD38-). The rearrangement links TRBV7-9 to TRBJ1-1; D possibly corresponds to TRBD1 (6 bases). DNA of the CDR3: TGTGCCAGCAGCCCAGAGGGGACAAACACTGAAGCTTTCTTT. It is translated as CASSPEGTNTEAFF.